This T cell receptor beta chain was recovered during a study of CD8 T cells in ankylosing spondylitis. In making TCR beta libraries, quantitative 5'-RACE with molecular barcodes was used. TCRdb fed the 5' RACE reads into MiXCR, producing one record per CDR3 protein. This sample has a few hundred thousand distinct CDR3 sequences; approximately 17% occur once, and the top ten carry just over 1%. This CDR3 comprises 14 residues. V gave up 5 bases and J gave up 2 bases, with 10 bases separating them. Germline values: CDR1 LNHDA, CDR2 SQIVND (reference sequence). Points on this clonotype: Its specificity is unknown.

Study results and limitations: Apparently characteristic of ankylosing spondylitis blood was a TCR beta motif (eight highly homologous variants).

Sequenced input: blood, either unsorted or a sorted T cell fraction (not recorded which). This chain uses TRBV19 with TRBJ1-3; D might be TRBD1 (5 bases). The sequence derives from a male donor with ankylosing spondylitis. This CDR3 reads CASSVTGAGNTIYF. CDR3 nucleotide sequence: TGTGCCAGTAGTGTAACAGGCGCTGGAAACACCATATATTTT.